This is a list of T cell receptor beta chains from one sample in a study of T cell responses to AZD1222 COVID-19 vaccine. Repertoires were generated with immunoSEQ multiplex PCR, while TCRdb's copy carries only in-frame clones and drops some. The sample lists 110,000 to 150,000 clones, roughly 92% occurring once. Sequencing used peripheral blood, obtained on day 0 of AZD1222 vaccination. The receptors come from an adult in good health. Each CDR3 is given with its conserved first and last residue. Fields, in order: CDR3 DNA, CDR3 protein, V gene, clone size, D gene, J gene. D genes are given only for firm matches. Not every row has a clone size; where given, it reads once, few, many or a size class.

DNA: TGTGCCAGCACCAGGACTAGCCGCAGCTACGAGCAGTACTTC
CDR3: CASTRTSRSYEQYF
V: TRBV6-5
size: NA
D: TRBD2
J: TRBJ2-7

DNA: TGCGCCAGCAGCCACCCTAGCGGCGACTACAATGAGCAGTTCTTC
CDR3: CASSHPSGDYNEQFF
V: TRBV5-1
size: NA
D: TRBD2
J: TRBJ2-1

DNA: TGCAGCGTTGACCTGACAGGGGAGGGCTATGGCTACACCTTC
CDR3: CSVDLTGEGYGYTF
V: TRBV29-1
size: NA
D: TRBD1
J: TRBJ1-2

DNA: TGTGCCATCAGTGAGTCGGGACCTTTGGGCGAAAAACTGTTTTTT
CDR3: CAISESGPLGEKLFF
V: TRBV10-3
size: NA
D: NA
J: TRBJ1-4

DNA: TGTGCCAGCAGCTCCTCCCGAGAGGGGGCGCTTGGTGAAGCTTTCTTT
CDR3: CASSSSREGALGEAFF
V: TRBV11-2
size: NA
D: TRBD1
J: TRBJ1-1

DNA: TGTGCCAGCAGCTTAAATCCGGGAACGGTAGGGGCCAACGTCCTGACTTTC
CDR3: CASSLNPGTVGANVLTF
V: TRBV7-3
size: NA
D: NA
J: TRBJ2-6

DNA: TGTGCCAGCAGCTTAAGCCGGCTGAACACCGGGGAGCTGTTTTTT
CDR3: CASSLSRLNTGELFF
V: TRBV7-9
size: NA
D: NA
J: TRBJ2-2

DNA: TGTGCCAGCAGTTTCCGGGGGCCTGCCTACGAGCAGTACTTC
CDR3: CASSFRGPAYEQYF
V: TRBV27
size: NA
D: NA
J: TRBJ2-7

DNA: TGTGCCATCAGGTCGCCGGGATCTAATTCACCCCTCCACTTT
CDR3: CAIRSPGSNSPLHF
V: TRBV10-3
size: NA
D: NA
J: TRBJ1-6

DNA: TGTGCCAGCAGTACACAGGGGGGCAGCCGGTATCAGCCCCAGCATTTT
CDR3: CASSTQGGSRYQPQHF
V: TRBV28
size: NA
D: TRBD1
J: TRBJ1-5

DNA: TGTGCCAGTAAAGGGATAGGATACTTCTCTGGAAACACCATATATTTT
CDR3: CASKGIGYFSGNTIYF
V: TRBV19
size: NA
D: NA
J: TRBJ1-3

DNA: TGTGCCAGCAGTTCCGGACAGGGAGTTTGGGAAGAGACCCAGTACTTC
CDR3: CASSSGQGVWEETQYF
V: TRBV11-2
size: NA
D: TRBD1
J: TRBJ2-5

DNA: TGTGCCAGCAGCGCCGCTTGCATCCGGCGGGGGATCTCCTACGAGCAGTACTTC
CDR3: CASSAACIRRGISYEQYF
V: TRBV7-4
size: NA
D: TRBD2
J: TRBJ2-7

DNA: TGTGCCAGCAGCTTAGGGCAGAGCACAGATACGCAGTATTTT
CDR3: CASSLGQSTDTQYF
V: TRBV11-2
size: NA
D: NA
J: TRBJ2-3

DNA: TGTGCCAGCAGCCCGCGGGGCGGGACTTCGGGGGATACGCAGTATTTT
CDR3: CASSPRGGTSGDTQYF
V: TRBV7-9
size: NA
D: NA
J: TRBJ2-3

DNA: TGTGCCAGCAGTTTATCGGGAGGGGTCGGCAATCAGCCCCAGCATTTT
CDR3: CASSLSGGVGNQPQHF
V: TRBV27
size: NA
D: NA
J: TRBJ1-5

DNA: TGCAGTGCAGGGCTTGAAGGTGAAGCTTTCTTT
CDR3: CSAGLEGEAFF
V: TRBV20-1
size: once
D: NA
J: TRBJ1-1

DNA: TGCGCCAGCAGCTCCCTAGGTAGGCCCCCCTACAATGAGCAGTTCTTC
CDR3: CASSSLGRPPYNEQFF
V: TRBV5-1
size: NA
D: NA
J: TRBJ2-1

DNA: TGCGCCAGCAGCCAAGTTGTTAGGGACCTTTATAATGGGCAGTTCTTC
CDR3: CASSQVVRDLYNGQFF
V: TRBV4-1
size: NA
D: NA
J: TRBJ2-1

DNA: TGTGCCAGTAGTTCCGGGGGAAGACTGCTCTACACTGAAGCTTTCTTT
CDR3: CASSSGGRLLYTEAFF
V: TRBV19
size: NA
D: NA
J: TRBJ1-1

DNA: TGTGCCAGCAGTTTAGGCCCGACAGGGTTTGGCTATGGCTACACCTTC
CDR3: CASSLGPTGFGYGYTF
V: TRBV6-5
size: NA
D: TRBD1
J: TRBJ1-2

DNA: TGTGCCAGCAGTTGGGGGACAGGGGGAAACACTGAAGCTTTCTTT
CDR3: CASSWGTGGNTEAFF
V: TRBV6-6
size: NA
D: TRBD1
J: TRBJ1-1

DNA: TGTGCCAGCAGTGCAGGGAGCTCCTACGAGCAGTACTTC
CDR3: CASSAGSSYEQYF
V: TRBV2
size: NA
D: NA
J: TRBJ2-7

DNA: TGCGCCAGCAGCCTAGGGACCGCCTTCGAGCAGTACTTC
CDR3: CASSLGTAFEQYF
V: TRBV5-1
size: NA
D: NA
J: TRBJ2-7

DNA: TGTGCCAGCAGCCCTATGAGGGGGCTCACAGATACGCAGTATTTT
CDR3: CASSPMRGLTDTQYF
V: TRBV28
size: NA
D: TRBD1
J: TRBJ2-3

DNA: TGTGCCAGCAGATGGGCCCTGGGGAGCTCTGGAAACACCATATATTTT
CDR3: CASRWALGSSGNTIYF
V: TRBV28
size: NA
D: NA
J: TRBJ1-3

DNA: TGTGCCAGCAGCGGGACAGGGGGCGGCACTGAAGCTTTCTTT
CDR3: CASSGTGGGTEAFF
V: TRBV2
size: NA
D: TRBD1
J: TRBJ1-1